The source of this TCR beta chain is a study of blood T cells in healthy people across ages. The second PCR ran about 6 to 12 cycles with a sample-barcoded 5' primer and J-beta primers. TCRdb used MiXCR to reprocess the 5' RACE reads, holding one entry per CDR3 protein. The data contain some 750,000 distinct CDR3 sequences, about a fifth of them singletons. The CDR3 totals 15 residues. Germline assignment: CDR1 SNHLY and CDR2 FYNNEI. J gave up 3 bases and V 7 bases, and 5 bases lay outside the gene matches. Material for sequencing was blood. The chain joins TRBV2 to TRBJ2-5; 13 bases fit TRBD2. The source of this sequence is a man in his 70s in good health. The CDR3 region has the DNA TGTGCCAGCACCAAACTAGCGGGGGGGAAAGAGACCCAGTACTTC. Translated, it gives CASTKLAGGKETQYF.